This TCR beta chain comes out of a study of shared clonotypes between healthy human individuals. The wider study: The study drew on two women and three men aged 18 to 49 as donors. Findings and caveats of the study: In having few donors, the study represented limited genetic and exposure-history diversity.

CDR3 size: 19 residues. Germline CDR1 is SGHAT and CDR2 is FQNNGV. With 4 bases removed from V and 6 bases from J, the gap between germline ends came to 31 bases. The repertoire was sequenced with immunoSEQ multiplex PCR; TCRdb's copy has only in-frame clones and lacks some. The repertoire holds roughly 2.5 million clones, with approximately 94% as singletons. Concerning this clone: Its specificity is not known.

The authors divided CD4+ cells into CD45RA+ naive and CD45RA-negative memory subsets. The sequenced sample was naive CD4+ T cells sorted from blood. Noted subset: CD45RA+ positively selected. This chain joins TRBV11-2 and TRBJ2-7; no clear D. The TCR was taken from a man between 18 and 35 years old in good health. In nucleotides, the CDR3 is TGTGCCAGCAGCTCTTCGTCATTTAGGGCTTGGCGCGGCCCCGTCGAGCAGTACTTC. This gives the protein CASSSSSFRAWRGPVEQYF.